The 22 T cell receptor beta chains given below trace back to one sample, sequenced in a study of patients and donors after allogeneic stem cell transplantation. TCRdb reprocessed the RT-PCR reads via MiXCR and lists one record per CDR3 protein. The sample lists hundreds of thousands of distinct CDR3 sequences; 16% were seen once. The sequencing input was blood, either unsorted or a sorted T cell fraction (not recorded which). These receptors came from a human donor who was either an allogeneic HSCT recipient or a stem cell or donor lymphocyte infusion donor (not recorded which). It is not recorded whose cells these are; they may come from a transplant donor.

The chain links TRBV11-2 to TRBJ2-1; a weak D match, TRBD2 (5 bases). Germline V CDR1 and CDR2: SGHAT, FQNNGV. The CDR3 runs to 11 residues. Trimming cost V 4 bases and J 10 bases, with 8 bases left between them. In DNA form, the CDR3 reads TGTGCCAGCAGCTCGTGGAGGGAGCAGTTCTTC. Residues: CASSSWREQFF.

J is TRBJ2-7 and V is TRBV4-2; TRBD2 matches at 8 bases. Germline CDR1 LGHNA, CDR2 YNFKEQ. V was clipped by 3 bases and J by 0 bases; unmatched bases: 4. CDR3 length equals 15 residues. CDR3 in amino acids: CASSQTGTSSYEQYF. The CDR3 region has the DNA TGTGCCAGCAGCCAGACCGGGACTAGCTCCTACGAGCAGTACTTC.

The gene calls are TRBV20-1 and TRBJ1-5, with D possibly being TRBD1 (5 bases). Germline V gives CDR1 DFQATT, CDR2 SNEGSKA (reference sequence). The V and J ends lost 2 bases and 5 bases respectively, with 10 bases between them. CDR3 length equals 13 residues. CDR3 sequence reads: CSARLQGDQPQHF. As DNA, the CDR3 is TGCAGTGCTAGATTGCAGGGCGATCAGCCCCAGCATTTT.

This clonotype was detected only a few times. The chain combines TRBV7-2 with TRBJ1-6; D ambiguous. Trimming took off 1 base at V and 7 bases at J, with 11 bases between the two ends. CDR3 length: 15 residues. Germline V CDR1 and CDR2: SGHTA, FQGNSA. This CDR3 is CASSLERHRNSPLHF. In DNA form, the CDR3 reads TGTGCCAGCAGCTTAGAGCGACATAGGAATTCACCCCTCCACTTT.

The table lists this clonotype with a few counts. This sequence joins TRBV18 and TRBJ2-2; D call uncertain. Germline values: CDR1 KGHSH, CDR2 LQKENI. The CDR3 totals 15 residues. The germline V and J ends were trimmed by 5 bases and 4 bases, with 14 bases remaining between them. CDR3: CASSSFSRGTGELFF. The DNA for the CDR3 is TGTGCCAGCTCAAGTTTCTCGCGCGGCACCGGGGAGCTGTTTTTT.

This clonotype came up a few times. The chain has TRBV27 and TRBJ2-1; 12 nucleotides line up with TRBD2. The CDR3 sequence is 14 residues long. V shed 2 bases, J shed 7 bases, and the junction held 0 bases outside the gene matches. The germline V gene has CDR1 MNHEY and CDR2 SMNVEV (reference sequence). The CDR3 protein is CASSLTSGGNEQFF. The CDR3 coding sequence is TGTGCCAGCAGTTTAACTAGCGGGGGGAATGAGCAGTTCTTC.

This clonotype was counted between two and nine times. The rearrangement joins TRBV5-5 to TRBJ2-2; D is undetermined. CDR3 length equals 15 residues. V was cut by 0 bases and J by 3 bases, with 9 bases left in between. The germline V gene has CDR1 SGHKS and CDR2 YYEKEE (reference sequence). The CDR3 loop reads CASSLARIDTGELFF. The CDR3 DNA follows: TGTGCCAGCAGCTTGGCCAGGATTGACACCGGGGAGCTGTTTTTT.

The rearrangement joins TRBV12-3 or TRBV12-4 to TRBJ1-6; tentatively, D is TRBD1 (6 bases). The CDR3 runs to 16 residues. V was clipped by 7 bases and J by 6 bases, with 19 bases between them. The CDR3 reads CASKLEQGVANSPLHF. The CDR3 coding sequence is TGTGCCAGCAAACTGGAACAGGGAGTAGCTAATTCACCCCTCCACTTT.

The J gene is TRBJ2-1, the V gene TRBV5-6; 7 nucleotides match TRBD1. Looked up from germline, CDR1 is SGHDT and CDR2 is YYEEEE. The length of the CDR3 is 15 residues. The J segment lost 7 bases and the V segment lost 2 bases, leaving 9 bases of the junction unmatched. Here the CDR3 DNA reads TGTGCCAGCAGCTTCCTCCGTCAGACAGGGAATGAGCAGTTCTTC. It is translated as CASSFLRQTGNEQFF.

The chain has TRBV12-3 or TRBV12-4 and TRBJ2-5; tentatively, D is TRBD1 (6 bases). The CDR3 sequence is 13 residues long. Trimming removed 4 bases at V and 5 bases at J, with 11 bases between. CDR3 coding DNA: TGTGCCAGCAGTTGGACAGTTGGGGAGACCCAGTACTTC. It yields the protein CASSWTVGETQYF.

This chain connects TRBV29-1 to TRBJ2-7; D is possibly TRBD2 (6 bases). The V gene lost 5 bases and the J gene lost 4 bases, with 12 bases spanning the gap. CDR1 is SQVTM and CDR2 is ANQGSEA in the germline V gene. The CDR3 runs to 12 residues. The CDR3 loop is CSVLWGDYEQYF. The CDR3 DNA reads TGCAGCGTTCTTTGGGGGGATTACGAGCAGTACTTC.

This chain joins TRBV7-3 and TRBJ2-3, with a tentative D call TRBD1 (5 bases). The CDR3 runs 15 residues. CDR1 is SGHTA and CDR2 is FQGTGA in the germline V gene. Between the trimmed V and J ends, which lost 2 bases and 0 bases, there was a span of 9 bases. The CDR3 region is CASSLWGLSTDTQYF. The DNA for the CDR3 is TGTGCCAGCAGCTTATGGGGCCTCAGCACAGATACGCAGTATTTT. The full variable domain, its missing parts supplied by reference TRBV7-3 and TRBJ2-3, is GAGVSQTPSNKVTEKGKYVELRCDPISGHTALYWYRQSLGQGPEFLIYFQGTGAADDSGLPNDRFFAVRPEGSVSTLKIQRTERGDSAVYLCASSLWGLSTDTQYFGPGTRLTVL.

CDR3 sequence (DNA): TGTGCCTGGAGCTCCGGGCAGGCTTCATTTACGCAGTATTTT. It is translated as CAWSSGQASFTQYF. The rearrangement uses TRBV30 and TRBJ2-3; D remains ambiguous. This CDR3 is built from 14 residues. Germline V gene data show CDR1 as GTSNPN and CDR2 as SVGIG (reference sequence). Between the trimmed V and J ends, which lost 3 bases and 8 bases, there was a span of 18 bases.

This clonotype has only a few counts. The chain carries TRBV7-2 and TRBJ2-7, with TRBD2 as a possible D gene (6 bases). The germline gives CDR1 SGHTA, CDR2 FQGNSA. The ends were cut back, 5 bases at V and 4 bases at J, with 18 bases in the middle. The CDR3 contains 15 residues. The CDR3 nucleotides read TGTGCCAGCAGCGAGGAGGGCAGGGATGATTACGAGCAGTACTTC. It is translated as CASSEEGRDDYEQYF.

This clonotype has only a few counts. V is TRBV7-2 and J is TRBJ2-7; the match to TRBD1 covers 8 bases. This CDR3 spans 16 amino acids. Germline V CDR1 and CDR2: SGHTA, FQGNSA. The V and J ends lost 2 bases and 2 bases, in that order; junction bases with no gene match: 8. CDR3 coding DNA: TGTGCCAGCAGCTTAATGCGACAGGGGACAACCTACGAGCAGTACTTC. As protein: CASSLMRQGTTYEQYF.

The chain recombines TRBV25-1 with TRBJ2-7; no reliable D call. The CDR3 runs 13 residues. Looked up from germline, CDR1 is MGHDK and CDR2 is SYGVNS. The V end lost 2 bases, the J end lost 6 bases, and 11 bases lay between the germline ends. CDR3 in DNA: TGTGCCAGCAGTGAAGGTCCCAGACGCGAGCAGTACTTC. Translated, it gives CASSEGPRREQYF.

This clonotype was detected a few times. The chain carries TRBV24-1 and TRBJ2-1; 10 positions agree with TRBD2. Trimming cost V 4 bases and J 15 bases; bases outside gene matches: 5. Germline CDR1 reads KGHDR; CDR2 reads SFDVKD. The CDR3 contains 12 residues. For the CDR3, the DNA is TGTGCCACCAGTGACTTAGCGGGGGGTCGGTTCTTC. Translating it yields CATSDLAGGRFF.

The V gene is TRBV5-1, the J gene TRBJ2-1, with D maybe TRBD2 (6 bases). The V end lost 0 bases, the J end lost 9 bases, and 31 bases lay between the germline ends. Germline-derived CDR1 and CDR2 are SGHRS and YFSETQ. The CDR3 loop spans 20 amino acids. The CDR3 is CASSLAWEAGSRIGHTEQFF. For the CDR3, the DNA is TGCGCCAGCAGCTTGGCCTGGGAGGCAGGGTCACGAATAGGTCACACTGAGCAGTTCTTC.

This clonotype was counted ten times or more. The junction differs from germline at one of its ends, possibly a read error. The rearrangement joins TRBV12-3 or TRBV12-4 to TRBJ2-1, with 10 bases that match TRBD2. CDR3 size: 15 residues. The CDR3 loop is CASSIAGGPYNEQFF. CDR3 sequence (DNA): TGTGCCAGCAGTATAGCGGGAGGTCCCTACAATGAGCAGTTCTTC.

This clonotype has a handful of counts. The chain uses TRBV4-3 and TRBJ2-5; TRBD1 agrees at 9 bases. Germline lookup yields CDR1 LGHNA and CDR2 YSLEER. V shed 1 base, J shed 4 bases, and the junction held 4 bases outside the gene matches. The CDR3 contains 15 residues. CDR3 in amino acids: CASSQVGQGVETQYF. The DNA for the CDR3 is TGCGCCAGCAGCCAAGTGGGACAGGGCGTAGAGACCCAGTACTTC.

V usage is TRBV2 and J usage is TRBJ2-1, with unresolved D. V was clipped by 7 bases and J by 0 bases, with 10 bases between them. From germline, CDR1 is SNHLY and CDR2 FYNNEI. This CDR3 is 14 amino acids long. CDR3 DNA: TGTGCCAGCAACGAACAGAGCTCCTACAATGAGCAGTTCTTC. Translation: CASNEQSSYNEQFF.

Written as DNA, the CDR3 is TGCGCCAGCAGCCAAGAGACTAGCGGGGGCCCAGAAGCCTACGAGCAGTACTTC. Residues: CASSQETSGGPEAYEQYF. The chain is built from TRBV4-3 and TRBJ2-7; 12 nucleotides line up with TRBD2. This CDR3 is built from 18 residues. Losses at the gene ends were 0 bases for V and 2 bases for J; bases not matched to a gene: 8. Germline-derived CDR1 and CDR2 are LGHNA and YSLEER.